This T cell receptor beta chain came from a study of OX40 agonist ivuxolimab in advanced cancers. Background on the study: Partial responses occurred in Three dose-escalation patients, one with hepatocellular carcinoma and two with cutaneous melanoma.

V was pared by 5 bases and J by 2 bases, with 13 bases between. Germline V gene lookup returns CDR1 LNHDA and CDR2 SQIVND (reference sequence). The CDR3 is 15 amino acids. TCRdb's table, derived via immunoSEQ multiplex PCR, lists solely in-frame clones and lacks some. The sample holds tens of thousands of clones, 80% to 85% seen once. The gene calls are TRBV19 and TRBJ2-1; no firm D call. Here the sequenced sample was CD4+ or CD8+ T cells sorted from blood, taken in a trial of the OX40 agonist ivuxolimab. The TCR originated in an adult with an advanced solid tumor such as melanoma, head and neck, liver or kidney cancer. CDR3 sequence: CASSPPGRPYNEQFF. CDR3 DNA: TGTGCCAGTAGTCCCCCCGGGCGCCCCTACAATGAGCAGTTCTTC.